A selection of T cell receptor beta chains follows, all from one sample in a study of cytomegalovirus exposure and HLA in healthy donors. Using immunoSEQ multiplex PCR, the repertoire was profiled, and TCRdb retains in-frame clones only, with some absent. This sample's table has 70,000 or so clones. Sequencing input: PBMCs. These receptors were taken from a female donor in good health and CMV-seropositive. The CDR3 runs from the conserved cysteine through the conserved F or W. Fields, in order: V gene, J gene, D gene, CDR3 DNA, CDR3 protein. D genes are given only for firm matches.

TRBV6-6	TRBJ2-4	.	TGTGCCAGCGAGGGGGGGCGAGGCAAAAACATTCAGTACTTC	CASEGGRGKNIQYF
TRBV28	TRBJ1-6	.	TGTGCCAGCAGTCCCCCCAGGGACTCCTATAATTCACCCCTCCACTTT	CASSPPRDSYNSPLHF
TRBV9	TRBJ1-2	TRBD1	TGTGCCAGCAGCGTAGGGACAGGAGGGGTGATCTATGGCTACACCTTC	CASSVGTGGVIYGYTF
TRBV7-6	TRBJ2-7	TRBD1	TGTGCCAGCAGCACCTGGACAGGGGGCGAGGGCGAGCAGTACTTC	CASSTWTGGEGEQYF
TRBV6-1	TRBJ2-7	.	TGTGCCAGCAGTGAGGCGGGTTGGGAGCAGTACTTC	CASSEAGWEQYF
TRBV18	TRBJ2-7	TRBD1	TGTGCCAGCTCACTTGGGACAGGGCCCTCCTACGAGCAGTACTTC	CASSLGTGPSYEQYF
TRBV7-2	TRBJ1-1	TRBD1	TGTGCCAGCAGCTTACGGCAGGGGGCGCATACTGAAGCTTTCTTT	CASSLRQGAHTEAFF
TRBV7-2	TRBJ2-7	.	TGTGCCAGCAGCTCCGACAGATACGAGCAGTACTTC	CASSSDRYEQYF
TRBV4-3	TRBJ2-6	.	TGCGCCAGCAGCCCCGCCCCCGGGGAATCTTACGTCCTGACTTTC	CASSPAPGESYVLTF
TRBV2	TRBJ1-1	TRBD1	TGTGCCGCAGACAGGGGCCTGGGTCGCGGCACTGAAGCTTTCTTT	CAADRGLGRGTEAFF
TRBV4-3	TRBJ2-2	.	TGCGCCAGCAGCCAAGAGATGAGCACCGGGGAGCTGTTTTTT	CASSQEMSTGELFF
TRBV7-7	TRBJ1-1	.	TGTGCCAGCAGCAGGGTGGAGGATACTGAAGCTTTCTTT	CASSRVEDTEAFF
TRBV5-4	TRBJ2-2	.	TGTGCCAGCAGCTTGTCCCCAGGTAGTGGCACCGGGGAGCTGTTTTTT	CASSLSPGSGTGELFF
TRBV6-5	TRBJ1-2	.	TGTGCCAGCAGTTACTCAAACAGAATAAACTATGGCTACACCTTC	CASSYSNRINYGYTF
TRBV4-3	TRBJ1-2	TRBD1	TGCGCCAGCAGCGCGGGGACAGGGGGCTCCTATGGCTACACCTTC	CASSAGTGGSYGYTF
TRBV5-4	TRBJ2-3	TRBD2	TGTGCCAGCAGCTTGAGGCTAGCGGTTGCCACAGATACGCAGTATTTT	CASSLRLAVATDTQYF
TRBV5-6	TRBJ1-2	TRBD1	TGTGCCAGCAGCTTGACAGGGGGCGAAGGCTACACCTTC	CASSLTGGEGYTF
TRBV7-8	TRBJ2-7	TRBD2	TGTGCCAGCAGCTTGGATGCTAGCGGGAGGTTCTCCTACGAGCAGTACTTC	CASSLDASGRFSYEQYF
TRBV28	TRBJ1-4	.	TGTGCCAGCAGTTCCATCCCCGAAAAACTGTTTTTT	CASSSIPEKLFF
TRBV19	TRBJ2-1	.	TGTGCCAGTAGCTTCCAAAACCCCAGGGGCGATGAGCAGTTCTTC	CASSFQNPRGDEQFF
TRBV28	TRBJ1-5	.	TGTGCCAGCAGTTGGGGCGAGAATCAGCCCCAGCATTTT	CASSWGENQPQHF
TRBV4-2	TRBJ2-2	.	TGTGCCAGCAGCCAAACCGGGACTTTGAACACCGGGGAGCTGTTTTTT	CASSQTGTLNTGELFF
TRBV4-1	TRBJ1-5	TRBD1	TGCGCCAGCAGCCAACAGGGGGCTAGCAATCAGCCCCAGCATTTT	CASSQQGASNQPQHF
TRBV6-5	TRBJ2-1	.	TGTGCCAGCAGCAGGGGTAGGGACAATGAGCAGTTCTTC	CASSRGRDNEQFF
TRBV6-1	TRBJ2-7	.	TGTGCCAGCAGTGAAGCGCTTGGAGAAACTGACGAGCAGTACTTC	CASSEALGETDEQYF
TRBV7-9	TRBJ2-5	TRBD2	TGTGCCAGCAGCTTTACTAGCGGCGAGACCCAGTACTTC	CASSFTSGETQYF
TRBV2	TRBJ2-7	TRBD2	TGTGCCAGCAGTGAAGATATAGCGGGGGCCTACGAGCAGTACTTC	CASSEDIAGAYEQYF
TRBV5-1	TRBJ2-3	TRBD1	TGCGCCAGCAGCTCGCTGCCGGGACAGGGGGCCTATACGCAGTATTTT	CASSSLPGQGAYTQYF
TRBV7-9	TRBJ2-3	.	TGTGCCAGCAACCGATACAGGGACACAGATACGCAGTATTTT	CASNRYRDTDTQYF
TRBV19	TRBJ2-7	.	TGTGCCAGTAGTAAGACAGAATCCTACGAGCAGTACTTC	CASSKTESYEQYF
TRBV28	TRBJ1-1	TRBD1	TGTGCCAGCAGCAAGACAGGGTTCACTGAAGCTTTCTTT	CASSKTGFTEAFF
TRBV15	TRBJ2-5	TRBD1	TGTGCCACCAGCAGAGAGACAGGGGGTGGGGAGACCCAGTACTTC	CATSRETGGGETQYF
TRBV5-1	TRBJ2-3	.	TGCGCCAGCAGCTTGGCCCGCGAGCGTACGCAGTATTTT	CASSLARERTQYF
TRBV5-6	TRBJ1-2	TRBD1	TGTGCCAGCAGCTTGGGGGGGACAGGGCATCTTACCAACTATGGCTACACCTTC	CASSLGGTGHLTNYGYTF
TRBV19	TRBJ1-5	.	TGTGCCAGTAGTATAGCGGGACAAACTAGCAATCAGCCCCAGCATTTT	CASSIAGQTSNQPQHF
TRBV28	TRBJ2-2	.	TGTGCCAGCATACAGGGTACCGCGAACACCGGGGAGCTGTTTTTT	CASIQGTANTGELFF
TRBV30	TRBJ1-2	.	TGTGCCTGGAGCCGAGGGTCCAACTATGGCTACACCTTC	CAWSRGSNYGYTF
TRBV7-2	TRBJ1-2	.	TGTGCCAGCAGCTCCCAAAACGCGGTCCAAAACTATGGCTACACCTTC	CASSSQNAVQNYGYTF
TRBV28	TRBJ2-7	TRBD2	TGTGCCGGACTAGCGGGGGGGCTAAACGAGCAGTACTTC	CAGLAGGLNEQYF
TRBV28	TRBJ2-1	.	TGTGCCAGCAGTTTACAGGGAGGTCCCAGTTACAATGAGCAGTTCTTC	CASSLQGGPSYNEQFF
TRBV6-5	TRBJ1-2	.	TGTGCCAGCAGTTACTCGATGCCGGACAGAAACTATGGCTACACCTTC	CASSYSMPDRNYGYTF